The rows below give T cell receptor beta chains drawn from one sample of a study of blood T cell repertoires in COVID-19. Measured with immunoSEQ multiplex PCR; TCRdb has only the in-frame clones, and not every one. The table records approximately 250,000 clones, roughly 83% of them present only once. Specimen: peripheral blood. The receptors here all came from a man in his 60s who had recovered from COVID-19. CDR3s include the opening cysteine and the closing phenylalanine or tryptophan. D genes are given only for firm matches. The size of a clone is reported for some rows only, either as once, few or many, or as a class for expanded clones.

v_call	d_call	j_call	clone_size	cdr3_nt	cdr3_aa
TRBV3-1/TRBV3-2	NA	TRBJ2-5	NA	TGTGCCAGCAGCGAAGGGCTGTACCAAGAGACCCAGTACTTC	CASSEGLYQETQYF
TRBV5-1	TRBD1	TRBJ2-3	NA	TGCGCCAGCAGTCGGTCCCAGGGGGCGGGCGGAACAGATACGCAGTATTTT	CASSRSQGAGGTDTQYF
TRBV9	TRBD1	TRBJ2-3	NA	TGTGCCAGCAGCCCAAATCTCCCGGGACAGAGCACAGATACGCAGTATTTT	CASSPNLPGQSTDTQYF
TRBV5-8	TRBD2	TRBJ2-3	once	TGTGCCAGCAGCTCCGGAGGGACTAGGAGGGCAGATACGCAGTATTTT	CASSSGGTRRADTQYF
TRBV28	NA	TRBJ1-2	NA	TGTGCCAGCAGTTTACTAGGGGTCGGCTACACCTTC	CASSLLGVGYTF
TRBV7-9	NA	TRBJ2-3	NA	TGTGCCAGCACTAGCTGGAGTACAGATACGCAGTATTTT	CASTSWSTDTQYF
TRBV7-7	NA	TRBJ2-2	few	TGTGCCAGCAGCTTAGGGCTGAACACCGGGGAGCTGTTTTTT	CASSLGLNTGELFF
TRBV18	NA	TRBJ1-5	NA	TGTGCCAGCTCACCAACGGGTAGCGAGCCCCAGCATTTT	CASSPTGSEPQHF
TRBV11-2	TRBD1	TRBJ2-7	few	TGTGCCAGCAGGATATTCCCGGGACAGTTCTACGAGCAGTACTTC	CASRIFPGQFYEQYF
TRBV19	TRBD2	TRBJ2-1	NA	TGTGCCAGTAGTACTAGCGGGGGGGCCGGGAATGAGCAGTTCTTC	CASSTSGGAGNEQFF
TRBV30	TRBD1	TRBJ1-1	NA	TGTGCCTGGAGACTAAACAGGGGGGCGAACACTGAAGCTTTCTTT	CAWRLNRGANTEAFF
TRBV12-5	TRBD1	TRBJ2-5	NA	TGTGCTAGTGGTTACTCAAGACAGGGTCGCTTGGAGACCCAGTACTTC	CASGYSRQGRLETQYF
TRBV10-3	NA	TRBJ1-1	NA	TGTGCCATCAGTGCGCTACAGGGGAACACTGAAGCTTTCTTT	CAISALQGNTEAFF
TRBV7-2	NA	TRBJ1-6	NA	TGTGCCAGCAGCTTAGTGCAAGGGGAATCACCCCTCCACTTT	CASSLVQGESPLHF
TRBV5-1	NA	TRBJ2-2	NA	TGCGCCAGCAGCTTACTAGCGAACACCGGGGAGCTGTTTTTT	CASSLLANTGELFF
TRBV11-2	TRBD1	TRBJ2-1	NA	TGTGCCAGCAGCTTAGGAAGGCGGCTAACAGGGGGTTACAATGAGCAGTTCTTC	CASSLGRRLTGGYNEQFF
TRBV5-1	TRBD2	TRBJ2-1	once	TGCGCCAGCAGCTTGGGGGCGGGAGGTCCGCGAGAGCAGTTCTTC	CASSLGAGGPREQFF
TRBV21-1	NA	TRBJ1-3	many	TGTGCCAGCAGCAAATGGCGGGATAAATCTGGAAACACCATATATTTT	CASSKWRDKSGNTIYF
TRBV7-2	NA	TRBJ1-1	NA	TGTGCCAGCAGCTTACCAGGGCGGAACACTGAAGCTTTCTTT	CASSLPGRNTEAFF
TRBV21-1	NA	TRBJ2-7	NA	TGTGCCAGCAGCACCAAGGGGGAGGGGGAGCAGTACTTC	CASSTKGEGEQYF
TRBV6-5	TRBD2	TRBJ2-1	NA	TGTGCCAGCAGACTAGCGGGAGGGGGATACAATGAGCAGTTCTTC	CASRLAGGGYNEQFF
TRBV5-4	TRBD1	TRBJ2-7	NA	TGTGCCAGCAGCGTGGGACAGCCTTTCTACGAGCAGTACTTC	CASSVGQPFYEQYF
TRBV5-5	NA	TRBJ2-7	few	TGTGCCAGCAGCTTGGTTACCTACGAGCAGTACTTC	CASSLVTYEQYF
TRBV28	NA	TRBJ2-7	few	TGTGCCAGCACGGCGCAGGGCTACGAGCAGTACTTC	CASTAQGYEQYF
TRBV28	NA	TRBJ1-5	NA	TGTGCCAGCAGTTTAGCGGGGAGCAATCAGCCCCAGCATTTT	CASSLAGSNQPQHF
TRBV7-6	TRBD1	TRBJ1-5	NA	TGTGCCAGCAGCTTCGGACAGGGTGGGCAGCCCCAGCATTTT	CASSFGQGGQPQHF
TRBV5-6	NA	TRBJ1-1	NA	TGTGCTAGCAGCTCGACAGATAACACTGAAGCTTTCTTT	CASSSTDNTEAFF
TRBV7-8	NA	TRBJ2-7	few	TGTGCCAGCAGCTTGTTTGTGGGGGGAGTTAGCTACGAGCAGTACTTC	CASSLFVGGVSYEQYF
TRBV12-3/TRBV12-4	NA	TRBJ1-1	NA	TGTGCCAGCAGTTTTTCAGGGAACACTGAAGCTTTCTTT	CASSFSGNTEAFF
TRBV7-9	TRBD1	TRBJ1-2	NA	TGTGCCAGCAGCTTAGGACAGGGGGCGTCTAACTATGGCTACACCTTC	CASSLGQGASNYGYTF
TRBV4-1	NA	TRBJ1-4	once	TGCGCCAGCAGCCATGACAGCGCAACTAATGAAAAACTGTTTTTT	CASSHDSATNEKLFF
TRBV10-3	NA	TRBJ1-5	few	TGTGCCATCAACAGTGGAGGGGTACATCAGCCCCAGCATTTT	CAINSGGVHQPQHF
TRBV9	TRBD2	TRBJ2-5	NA	TGTGCCAGCAGCGTTTCGCGGGGGGCCGTCATAGAGACCCAGTACTTC	CASSVSRGAVIETQYF
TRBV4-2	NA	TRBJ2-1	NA	TGTGCCAGCAGCCAAGCGGGACTTCGCGAGCCCTACAATGAGCAGTTCTTC	CASSQAGLREPYNEQFF
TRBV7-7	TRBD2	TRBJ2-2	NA	TGTGCCAGCAGCTTGGAAGGACTAGCGGGAGGGTTAAGCGGGGAGCTGTTTTTT	CASSLEGLAGGLSGELFF
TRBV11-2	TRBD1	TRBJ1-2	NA	TGTGCCAGCAGCCCAAACCGGGACAGGGGGCGACCCTATGGCTACACCTTC	CASSPNRDRGRPYGYTF
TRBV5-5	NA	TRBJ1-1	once	TGTGCCAGCAGCTTTTTACACACACCGAACACTGAAGCTTTCTTT	CASSFLHTPNTEAFF
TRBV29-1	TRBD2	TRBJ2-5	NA	TGCAGCGTGTGGGGAGGGGGCGGTAGCGGGAGGGAGCAAGAGACCCAGTACTTC	CSVWGGGGSGREQETQYF
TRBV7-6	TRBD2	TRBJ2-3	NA	TGTGCCAGCAGCTCGCAGCCTAGCGGGGGGGCAGATACGCAGTATTTT	CASSSQPSGGADTQYF
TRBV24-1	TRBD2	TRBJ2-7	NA	TGTGCCACCAGTGACTCCAGCGGGGGATACTACGAGCAGTACTTC	CATSDSSGGYYEQYF
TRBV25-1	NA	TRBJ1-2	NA	TGTGCCAGCAAGTCAGAAGCTAACTATGGCTACACCTTC	CASKSEANYGYTF
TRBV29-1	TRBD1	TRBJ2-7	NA	TGCAGCGTTGAGGAGACAGGGGGCTTCGAGCAGTACTTC	CSVEETGGFEQYF
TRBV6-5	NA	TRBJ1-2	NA	TGTGCCAGCAGTCTGGGCCGGACCAGGGGAAGCTACACCTTC	CASSLGRTRGSYTF
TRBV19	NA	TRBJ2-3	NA	TGTGCCACCACCTTGTCGGGGACTGGGAGAGATACGCAGTATTTT	CATTLSGTGRDTQYF
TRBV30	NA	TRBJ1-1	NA	TGTGCCCGGGGGGAGGAACCTTTGAACACTGAAGCTTTCTTT	CARGEEPLNTEAFF
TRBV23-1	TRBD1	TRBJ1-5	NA	TGCGCCAGCAGTCAATATTTGCGGGACAGGCCAAATCAGCCCCAGCATTTT	CASSQYLRDRPNQPQHF
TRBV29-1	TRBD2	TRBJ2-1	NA	TGCAGCGGGGATGAGGGCGGGAGTAAGGATGAGCAGTTCTTC	CSGDEGGSKDEQFF
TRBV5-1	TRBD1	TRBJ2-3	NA	TGCGCCAGCAGCCTCGGACAGGTTGCAGATACGCAGTATTTT	CASSLGQVADTQYF
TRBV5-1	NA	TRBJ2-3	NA	TGCGCCAGCAGCTTGGGGCCCGGAGCAGATACGCAGTATTTT	CASSLGPGADTQYF
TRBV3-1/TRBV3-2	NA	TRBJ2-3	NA	TGTGCCAGCAGCCAAGATGGGACTCTCACAGATACGCAGTATTTT	CASSQDGTLTDTQYF
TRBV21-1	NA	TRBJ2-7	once	TGTGCCAGCAGCAACGTACAGGGTCTGGGCTACGAGCAGTACTTC	CASSNVQGLGYEQYF
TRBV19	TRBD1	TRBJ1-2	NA	TGTGCCAGTAGTACCCGACAGGGAGCTAACTATGGCTACACCTTC	CASSTRQGANYGYTF
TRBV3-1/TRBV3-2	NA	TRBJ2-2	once	TGTGCCAGCAGCCAAGTCTCAGGGGTGGGCACCGGGGAGCTGTTTTTT	CASSQVSGVGTGELFF
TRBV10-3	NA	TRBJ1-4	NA	TGTGCCATCAGTGAGACAGGGTTTGCTAATGAAAAACTGTTTTTT	CAISETGFANEKLFF